This entry concerns a single T cell receptor (beta chain). This clone showed up just once. Its antigen target is currently unknown. The input lacks base qualities; no much larger clone sits a single base away. Collaborating institutions collected whole blood in K2EDTA tubes following their own protocols. For TCRbeta analysis, collaborator samples were shipped as frozen whole blood, as isolated PBMCs, or as DNA extracted from either sample type. TCRbeta CDR3 regions were amplified from genomic DNA by means of the immunoSEQ Assay, a bias-controlled multiplex PCR. In the paper's pipeline: The number of nucleated cells in each sample was estimated from the amplification of reference gene primers within the assay. Sequence reads were collapsed and filtered to measure the absolute abundance of every unique TCRbeta CDR3 rearrangement. For each sample, productive Simpson clonality was calculated as the square root of Simpson's diversity index over productive rearrangements. In TCRdb, the immuneACCESS table is reduced to in-frame sequences with V and J assigned. These tables do not hold every clone; where another copy was compared, an unresolved V gene accounts for under half, and the others remain unexplained. V and J calls and clone size follow that table, whereas D and trimming were derived from the DNA. Recorded for this sample are about 39,000 clones; about 82% of them occurred a single time. Over 8% of the sample is in the top ten clones.

The sample comes from a study of blood T cell repertoires in COVID-19 (dated by TCRdb to 2018 to 2020). About the study as a whole: The collaborator samples originated in the United States, Italy and Spain and spanned the acute and convalescent phases of COVID-19. The dataset comprised deeply sampled blood TCRbeta repertoires from subjects exposed to, actively infected with, or recovered from COVID-19. The material from the prospective study consisted of cDNA or gDNA derived from T cells, B-cell-depleted T cells, or PBMCs. The samples were drawn from two sources: the first 160 participants of the ongoing ImmuneRACE study, and 1,000 to 1,500 subjects contributed by 6 global collaborators. Sample metadata almost always included a de-identified subject ID, COVID-19 status, age in years and sex. Where available, HLA class I and class II types were obtained from metadata supplied by the sample provider rather than from assay-based typing. The repertoires were released in a freely available public database meant as a resource for research on the immune response to SARS-CoV-2. Overall study results and their limits: Clinical and demographic metadata were provided uncurated, with the amount varying by source and participant.

Reading from cysteine to phenylalanine, the CDR3 counts 16 amino acids. Kept here is only the CDR3 DNA, which spans 48 bases and is read in frame from base 1. CDR1 and CDR2 are drawn from the germline V gene: MDHEN, SYDVKM. V is cut back by 5 bases and J by 0 bases, with 7 bases in the junction unmatched. The sample comprised peripheral blood. The source is a man in his sixties in a cohort sampled during active COVID-19. This receptor chain uses TRBV28 and TRBJ2-1, with 7 junctional bases fitting TRBD2. The sequenced DNA: TGTGCCAGCAGTCCCCTAGCGGATAGCTCCTACAATGAGCAGTTCTTC. It is translated as CASSPLADSSYNEQFF.